Described below is a single TCR beta chain sequence and its context. Its matching antigen is unknown. Germline V gene sequence: CDR1 MNHEY, CDR2 SVGAGI. The J segment lost 4 bases and the V segment lost 10 bases, leaving 5 bases of the junction unmatched. The CDR3 runs to 12 residues. This sample was taken from a study of cytomegalovirus exposure and HLA in healthy donors. Study-level points and caveats: Reports indicated that the classifier achieved high specificity and sensitivity in diagnosing cytomegalovirus status.

The data were produced by immunoSEQ multiplex PCR, yet TCRdb's version contains in-frame clones alone and is incomplete. The sample yields fewer than 350,000 clones, roughly 90% seen once. The V gene is TRBV6-5, the J gene TRBJ1-2; 8 nucleotides line up with TRBD1. The sequence came from a woman aged 18-29 years in good health and CMV-seronegative. The sample taken for sequencing was PBMCs. In nucleotides, the CDR3 is TGTGCCACCGGACAGGGAGGCTATGGCTACACCTTC. Protein sequence: CATGQGGYGYTF.